The 2 T cell receptor beta chains below come from one sample, sequenced in a study of technical replicates of blood from a handful of donors. Assay: immunoSEQ multiplex PCR; the TCRdb copy retains only in-frame clones and omits some. The sample has approximately 66,000 clones, around 89% seen once. Sequencing was performed on PBMCs. The origin of the receptors is a human donor in good health. Some clones in this sample may be carry-over from other donors' samples.

V and J are TRBV7-9 and TRBJ2-1; a weak D match, TRBD1 (5 bases). The CDR3 covers 15 residues. The V gene lost 1 base and the J gene lost 0 bases, with 7 bases spanning the gap. Germline V gives CDR1 SEHNR, CDR2 FQNEAQ (reference sequence). CDR3 sequence (DNA): TGTGCCAGCAGCTTAGGTGACAGCTCCTACAATGAGCAGTTCTTC. This codes for CASSLGDSSYNEQFF.

The chain joins TRBV7-9 to TRBJ2-7, with D possibly matching TRBD2 (6 bases). This CDR3 has 13 residues. Germline CDR1 SEHNR, CDR2 FQNEAQ (reference sequence). Trimming shortened V by 3 bases and J by 3 bases, and 9 bases separated the two germline ends. The CDR3 sequence: CASSLYSGYEQYF. CDR3 coding DNA: TGTGCCAGCAGCTTGTATAGCGGCTACGAGCAGTACTTC. The complete variable domain, with remaining parts taken from reference TRBV7-9 and TRBJ2-7, reads DTGVSQNPRHKITKRGQNVTFRCDPISEHNRLYWYRQTLGQGPEFLTYFQNEAQLEKSRLLSDRFSAERPKGSFSTLEIQRTEQGDSAMYLCASSLYSGYEQYFGPGTRLTVT.